This T cell receptor (beta chain) was retrieved from a study of T cell responses to AZD1222 COVID-19 vaccine. Germline-derived CDR1 and CDR2 are LNHDA and SQIVND (reference sequence). The CDR3 loop spans 16 amino acids. V lost 3 bases, J lost 0 bases, and 11 bases lay in between. TCRdb's copy holds only in-frame clones and misses some; the assay was immunoSEQ multiplex PCR. The ten top clones account for about 2.2%, within a sample of more than 110,000 clones. This clonotype was sampled from an adult in good health. This chain uses TRBV19 with TRBJ2-2; the D is unclear. The sequenced sample was peripheral blood. The DNA for the CDR3 is TGTGCCAGTAGTATGGGCAGCCCCGCGAACACCGGGGAGCTGTTTTTT. Protein sequence: CASSMGSPANTGELFF. Combining the CDR3 with reference TRBV19 and TRBJ2-2 gives the whole variable domain DGGITQSPKYLFRKEGQNVTLSCEQNLNHDAMYWYRQDPGQGLRLIYYSQIVNDFQKGDIAEGYSVSREKKESFPLTVTSAQKNPTAFYLCASSMGSPANTGELFFGEGSRLTVL.